These T cell receptor beta chains were read from a single sample in a study of blood T cell repertoires in COVID-19. Libraries were prepared by immunoSEQ multiplex PCR; TCRdb keeps only in-frame clonotypes and omits some of them. This table holds over 90,000 clones, about nine tenths found once. The sample consisted of peripheral blood. These receptor sequences come from a man between 45 and 60 years old with acute or convalescent COVID-19. Both conserved end residues are trimmed from each CDR3.

TRBJ2-6	TRBV3-1/TRBV3-2	ASSAPPGQGYSGANVLT
TRBJ2-3	TRBV7-8	ASSLAYSGHTDTQY
TRBJ1-4	TRBV14	ASSQRFLATNEKLF
TRBJ1-1	TRBV16	ASSHPQVIMNTEAF
TRBJ2-1	TRBV6-4	ASSVRWDRPYNEQF
TRBJ1-2	TRBV27	ASFGRGLYGYT
TRBJ2-5	TRBV5-6	ASSLVVAGETQY
TRBJ2-7	TRBV7-2	ASSLALGRGSSYEQY
TRBJ2-6	TRBV7-8	ASSPKVPTGEAGANVLT
TRBJ2-7	TRBV3-1/TRBV3-2	ASSLLAGGPHEQY
TRBJ1-4	TRBV4-3	ASSQRGTSSTNEKLF